These 24 T cell receptor beta chains were all obtained from the same sample, sequenced in a study of cytomegalovirus exposure and HLA in healthy donors. The PCR was carried out with 60 Vbeta primers and 13 Jbeta primers. Assay: immunoSEQ multiplex PCR; the TCRdb copy retains only in-frame clones and omits some. The repertoire consists of some 110,000 clones, with about two thirds occurring once and the leading ten covering approximately 9.4%. Sequencing was carried out using PBMCs. The origin of the receptors is a man in his thirties or forties in good health and CMV-seropositive.

The chain is built from TRBV6-6 and TRBJ2-7, with D possibly matching TRBD1 (6 bases). The germline CDR1 and CDR2 sequences are MNHNY and SVGAGI (reference sequence). V dropped 2 bases and J dropped 0 bases, with 8 bases sitting between them. This CDR3 spans 14 amino acids. In DNA, the CDR3 is TGTGCCAGCAGTTACGGGGGCGGCTCCTACGAGCAGTACGTC. This sequence encodes CASSYGGGSYEQYV.

This clone was counted once. The chain uses TRBV9 and TRBJ1-2; D might be TRBD1 (6 bases). V was cut by 4 bases and J by 4 bases, with 17 bases left in between. The CDR3 runs 15 residues. CDR1 is SGDLS and CDR2 is YYNGEE in the germline V gene. CDR3 nucleotide sequence: TGTGCCAGCAGCCCAAGCCACAGGGATCTCTATGGCTACACCTTC. It translates to CASSPSHRDLYGYTF.

The chain couples TRBV9 to TRBJ1-5; D unresolved. V was pared by 0 bases and J by 4 bases, with 8 bases between. The CDR3 runs 14 residues. Germline loops: CDR1 SGDLS, CDR2 YYNGEE. The chain's CDR3 is CASSVDGANQPQHF. The CDR3, as DNA: TGTGCCAGCAGCGTAGACGGAGCGAATCAGCCCCAGCATTTT.

The chain uses TRBV5-5 and TRBJ1-1; TRBD1 matches at 9 bases. V lost 4 bases to trimming and J lost 4 bases; unmatched junction nucleotides: 5. Per the germline V gene, CDR1 is SGHKS and CDR2 is YYEKEE (reference sequence). The CDR3 has 14 residues. DNA of the CDR3: TGTGCCAGCAGCGTGGACAGGGGTGGCACTGAAGCTTTCTTT. This codes for CASSVDRGGTEAFF.

The rearrangement links TRBV19 to TRBJ2-5; 12 nucleotides align to TRBD2. Germline trimming cut 8 bases from V and 5 bases from J; bases unmatched to any gene: 3. The CDR3 loop spans 13 amino acids. Germline V gene lookup returns CDR1 LNHDA and CDR2 SQIVND (reference sequence). CDR3 DNA: TGTGCCAGTTGTGGGACTAGCGGGGAGACCCAGTACTTC. Protein: CASCGTSGETQYF.

The rearrangement joins TRBV19 to TRBJ2-3, with 14 nucleotides matching TRBD2. The CDR3 is 15 residues long. The germline gives CDR1 LNHDA, CDR2 SQIVND (reference sequence). V lost 5 bases and J lost 5; bases outside the gene matches: 3. The CDR3 spells CASSPGLAGGDTQYF. The CDR3 DNA follows: TGTGCCAGTAGTCCCGGACTAGCGGGAGGAGATACGCAGTATTTT.

The rearrangement joins TRBV7-8 to TRBJ1-2; 9 bases align to TRBD1. V shed 2 bases and J 4 bases; nucleotides not matched to a gene: 8. CDR1 and CDR2 from the germline V gene are SGHVS and FQNEAQ. The CDR3 spans 16 residues. In DNA form, the CDR3 reads TGTGCCAGCAGCTTACTAACAGGGGGCGGAGGCTATGGCTACACCTTC. Protein sequence: CASSLLTGGGGYGYTF.

The rearrangement links TRBV19 to TRBJ1-2; 7 nucleotides agree with TRBD1. The length of the CDR3 is 15 residues. Germline assignment: CDR1 LNHDA and CDR2 SQIVND (reference sequence). V gave up 5 bases and J gave up 0 bases; unmatched junction bases: 6. The CDR3 loop is CASSLRTGTNYGYTF. The CDR3 DNA reads as TGTGCCAGTAGTCTACGGACAGGAACTAACTATGGCTACACCTTC.

V usage is TRBV6-6 and J usage is TRBJ2-7, with D perhaps matching TRBD2 (6 bases). Germline V lookup: CDR1 MNHNY, CDR2 SVGAGI (reference sequence). Trimming stripped 6 bases from V and 5 bases from J, with 14 bases between. The CDR3 runs 13 residues. CDR3 protein: CASREGGAHEQYF. Written as DNA, the CDR3 is TGTGCCAGCAGGGAGGGCGGGGCCCACGAGCAGTACTTC.

V is TRBV7-8 and J is TRBJ1-1, with 9 bases matching TRBD1. V was clipped by 3 bases and J by 10 bases; unmatched bases: 6. Germline V gene lookup returns CDR1 SGHVS and CDR2 FQNEAQ. The CDR3 is 13 amino acids. The CDR3 bases are TGTGCCAGCAGCTTGGACAGGGGCCACGGAGCTTTCTTT. Residues: CASSLDRGHGAFF.

The chain combines TRBV6-1 with TRBJ2-7; maybe TRBD1 (6 bases). Trimming left V 7 bases short and J 4 bases short, with 20 bases between. Germline V gene data show CDR1 as MNHNS and CDR2 as SASEGT. This CDR3 is 15 amino acids long. CDR3 loop: CASTLGAGDGYEQYF. In DNA form, the CDR3 reads TGTGCCAGCACCCTAGGTGCAGGGGACGGTTACGAGCAGTACTTC.

V usage is TRBV13 and J usage is TRBJ2-7; D perhaps matches TRBD1 (5 bases). With 3 bases removed from V and 4 bases from J, the gap between germline ends came to 13 bases. The CDR3 contains 14 residues. Per germline, CDR1 PRHDT and CDR2 FYEKMQ (reference sequence). This chain's CDR3 is CASSLGAHRYEQYF. CDR3 DNA sequence: TGTGCCAGCAGCTTGGGCGCCCACAGGTACGAGCAGTACTTC.

As DNA, the CDR3 is TGTGCCTGGAGTGTGTGGACAGGGGGCTCAGGAAATTCACCCCTCCACTTT. Translated: CAWSVWTGGSGNSPLHF. This chain uses TRBV30 with TRBJ1-6, with 11 bases fitting TRBD1. Germline CDR1 is GTSNPN and CDR2 is SVGIG (reference sequence). The trim removed 0 bases at V and 7 bases at J, leaving 8 bases unmatched. The length of the CDR3 is 17 residues. The complete variable domain, with remaining parts taken from reference TRBV30 and TRBJ1-6, reads SQTIHQWPATLVQPVGSPLSLECTVEGTSNPNLYWYRQAAGRGLQLLFYSVGIGQISSEVPQNLSASRPQDRQFILSSKKLLLSDSGFYLCAWSVWTGGSGNSPLHFGNGTRLTVT.

Notes on this clone: Mismatch with germline at one junction end may stem from a read error. The chain employs TRBV4-3 and TRBJ2-1; weak D call: TRBD1 (6 bases). Germline CDR1 LGHNA, CDR2 YSLEER. The CDR3 runs 16 residues. The CDR3 nucleotides are TGCGCCAGCAGCCAAGATGGGGGCGGCTCCGACAATGAGCAGTTCTTC. It translates to CASSQDGGGSDNEQFF.

This clone was seen once. The chain carries TRBV19 and TRBJ2-1, with 7 bases that match TRBD2. Germline V CDR1 and CDR2: LNHDA, SQIVND (reference sequence). The J segment lost 4 bases and the V segment lost 5 bases, leaving 5 bases of the junction unmatched. This CDR3 has 14 residues. CDR3 DNA sequence: TGTGCCAGTAGTTTCCTAGCGGCGTACAATGAGCAGTTCTTC. It specifies CASSFLAAYNEQFF.

The CDR3 coding sequence is TGTGCCAGCAGCGGGGGGTTAGCCAAAAACATTCAGTACTTC. This encodes CASSGGLAKNIQYF. The chain is built from TRBV28 and TRBJ2-4; 7 bases are a match to TRBD2. Per germline, CDR1 MDHEN and CDR2 SYDVKM. V was pared by 6 bases and J by 0 bases, with 2 bases of the junction left unmatched. This CDR3 has 14 residues.

Concerning this clone: The sample carries other DNA sequences with the same CDR3. The CDR3 sequence: CASSITGMNTEAFF. In DNA, the CDR3 is TGTGCCAGTAGTATCACAGGGATGAACACTGAAGCTTTCTTT. The chain is built from TRBV19 and TRBJ1-1; D possibly corresponds to TRBD1 (6 bases). Germline lookup yields CDR1 LNHDA and CDR2 SQIVND (reference sequence). Trimming took off 3 bases at V and 0 bases at J, with 8 bases between the two ends. There are 14 residues in the CDR3.

In its sample, this clone was seen a few times. The V gene is TRBV9, the J gene TRBJ2-7; 10 positions match TRBD2. The CDR3 is 16 amino acids. The V segment lost 3 bases and the J segment 2 bases; nucleotides outside the gene matches: 8. Germline V gene lookup returns CDR1 SGDLS and CDR2 YYNGEE. The DNA of the CDR3 is TGTGCCAGCAGCGCTACCGGGACTAGCGCTACCTACGAGCAGTACTTC. Its translation is CASSATGTSATYEQYF.

This chain uses TRBV5-1 with TRBJ2-7, with 12 nucleotides matching TRBD2. Unmatched junction bases numbered 6, after V lost 0 bases and J lost 5 bases. Germline V gives CDR1 SGHRS, CDR2 YFSETQ. The CDR3 has 16 residues. As DNA, the CDR3 is TGCGCCAGCAGCTTGGGGCTAGCGGGAGGGCCCCACGAGCAGTACGTC. Protein product: CASSLGLAGGPHEQYV.

J is TRBJ1-2 and V is TRBV11-2, with TRBD1 as a possible D gene (5 bases). CDR1 SGHAT and CDR2 FQNNGV come from the germline V gene. The CDR3 has 14 residues. Between the trimmed V and J ends, which lost 0 bases and 5 bases, there was a span of 10 bases. In DNA, the CDR3 is TGTGCCAGCAGCTTAGATGCAGGGAGGTATGGCTACACCTTC. The encoded protein is CASSLDAGRYGYTF.

The chain links TRBV27 to TRBJ1-2; the D gene is possibly TRBD1 (6 bases). The length of the CDR3 is 14 residues. From germline, CDR1 is MNHEY and CDR2 SMNVEV (reference sequence). V was trimmed by 2 bases and J by 8 bases, leaving 15 bases between them. CDR3 region: CASSLKVTGGGYTF. The CDR3 nucleotides are TGTGCCAGCAGTTTAAAGGTGACAGGAGGCGGCTACACCTTC.

V gene TRBV13 combines with J gene TRBJ2-1; 7 positions match TRBD2. Germline CDR1 and CDR2: PRHDT and FYEKMQ (reference sequence). Losses at the gene ends were 5 bases for V and 2 bases for J; bases not matched to a gene: 3. The CDR3 loop spans 14 amino acids. This CDR3 is CASSLAGAYNEQFF. For the CDR3, the DNA is TGTGCCAGCAGCCTGGCGGGGGCCTACAATGAGCAGTTCTTC.

The rearrangement uses TRBV9 and TRBJ1-6; 7 nucleotides line up with TRBD1. There are 16 residues in the CDR3. The trim removed 5 bases at V and 7 bases at J, leaving 12 bases unmatched. Germline loops: CDR1 SGDLS, CDR2 YYNGEE. The CDR3 is CASSLDPGQINSPLHF. In nucleotides, the CDR3 is TGTGCCAGCAGTTTAGACCCGGGACAGATAAATTCACCCCTCCACTTT.

The genes are TRBV28 and TRBJ2-1, with 14 bases fitting TRBD2. The CDR3 covers 19 residues. Unmatched junction bases numbered 8, after V lost 4 bases and J lost 0 bases. CDR1 MDHEN and CDR2 SYDVKM come from the germline V gene. The CDR3 loop is CASSSGLAGGMSSYNEQFF. Here the CDR3 DNA reads TGTGCCAGCAGTTCCGGACTAGCGGGAGGTATGAGCTCCTACAATGAGCAGTTCTTC.